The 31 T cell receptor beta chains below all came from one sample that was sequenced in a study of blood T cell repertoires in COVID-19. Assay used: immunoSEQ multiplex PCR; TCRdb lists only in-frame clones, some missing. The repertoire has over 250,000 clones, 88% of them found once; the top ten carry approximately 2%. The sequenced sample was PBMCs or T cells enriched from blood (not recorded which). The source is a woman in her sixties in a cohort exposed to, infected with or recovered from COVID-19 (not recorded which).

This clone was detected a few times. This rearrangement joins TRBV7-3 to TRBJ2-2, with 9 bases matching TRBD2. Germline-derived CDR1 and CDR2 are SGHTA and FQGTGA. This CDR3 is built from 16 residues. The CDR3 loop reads CRGRALVKSYTGELFF. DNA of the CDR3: TGTCGCGGGAGGGCCCTCGTAAAGTCATACACCGGGGAGCTGTTTTTT.

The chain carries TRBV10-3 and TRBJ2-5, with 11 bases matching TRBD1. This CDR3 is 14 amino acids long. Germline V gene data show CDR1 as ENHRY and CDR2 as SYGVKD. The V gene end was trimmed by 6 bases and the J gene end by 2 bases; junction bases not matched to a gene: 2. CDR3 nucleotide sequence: TGTGCCATCAGGCGGGACAGGGGGCAAGAGACCCAGTACTTC. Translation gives CAIRRDRGQETQYF.

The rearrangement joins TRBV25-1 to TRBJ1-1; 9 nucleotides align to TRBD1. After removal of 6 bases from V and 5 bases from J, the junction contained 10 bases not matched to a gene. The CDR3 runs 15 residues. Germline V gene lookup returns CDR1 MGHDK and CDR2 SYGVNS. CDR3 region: CASSVNRGRGTEAFF. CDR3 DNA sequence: TGTGCCAGCAGCGTTAACAGGGGGCGAGGGACTGAAGCTTTCTTT. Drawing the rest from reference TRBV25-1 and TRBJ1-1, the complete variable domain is EADIYQTPRYLVIGTGKKITLECSQTMGHDKMYWYQQDPGMELHLIHYSYGVNSTEKGDLSSESTVSRIRTEHFPLTLESARPSHTSQYLCASSVNRGRGTEAFFGQGTRLTVV.

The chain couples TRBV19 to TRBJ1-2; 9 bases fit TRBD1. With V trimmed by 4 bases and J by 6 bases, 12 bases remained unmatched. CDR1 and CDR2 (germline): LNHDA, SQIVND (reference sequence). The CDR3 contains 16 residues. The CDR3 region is CASSTSRDRESNGYTF. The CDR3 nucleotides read TGTGCCAGTAGTACGTCCCGGGACAGGGAATCCAATGGCTACACCTTC.

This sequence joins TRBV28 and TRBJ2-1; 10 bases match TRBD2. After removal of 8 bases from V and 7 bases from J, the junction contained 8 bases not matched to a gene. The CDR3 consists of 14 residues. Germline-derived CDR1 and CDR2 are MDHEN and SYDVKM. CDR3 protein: CASFRASGSNEQFF. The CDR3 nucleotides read TGTGCCAGCTTTCGGGCTAGCGGGAGTAATGAGCAGTTCTTC.

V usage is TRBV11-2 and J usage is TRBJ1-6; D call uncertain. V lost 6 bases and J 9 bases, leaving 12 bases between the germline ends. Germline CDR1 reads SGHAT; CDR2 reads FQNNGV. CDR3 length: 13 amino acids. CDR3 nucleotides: TGTGCCAGCAGTCCGAACTTCGGTTCACCCCTCCACTTT. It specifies CASSPNFGSPLHF.

CDR3 in DNA: TGTGCCACCGCTTCTACTAGCGGGAGGGATGAGCAGTTCTTC. Its translation is CATASTSGRDEQFF. The V call is TRBV24-1, the J call TRBJ2-1, with 13 bases identical to TRBD2. This CDR3 is built from 14 residues. Germline V lookup: CDR1 KGHDR, CDR2 SFDVKD. The junction had 6 bases not matched to a gene; V was cut back by 9 bases and J by 8 bases.

CDR3 DNA sequence: TGTGCCAGCAGCGTCTCGGGACTCAGCTCCTACAATGAGCAGTTCTTC. Protein product: CASSVSGLSSYNEQFF. The V and J genes are TRBV3-1 (or the pseudogene TRBV3-2) and TRBJ2-1, with D perhaps TRBD2 (6 bases). The CDR3 is 16 residues long. With 5 bases removed from V and 0 bases from J, the gap between germline ends came to 14 bases. Germline CDR1 LGHDT, CDR2 YNNKEL (reference sequence).

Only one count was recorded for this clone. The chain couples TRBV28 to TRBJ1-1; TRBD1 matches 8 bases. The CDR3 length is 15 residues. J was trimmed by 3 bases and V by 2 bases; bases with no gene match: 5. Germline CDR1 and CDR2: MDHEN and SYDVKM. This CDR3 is CASSLPGQGHTEAFF. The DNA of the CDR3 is TGTGCCAGCAGTTTACCCGGACAGGGACACACTGAAGCTTTCTTT.

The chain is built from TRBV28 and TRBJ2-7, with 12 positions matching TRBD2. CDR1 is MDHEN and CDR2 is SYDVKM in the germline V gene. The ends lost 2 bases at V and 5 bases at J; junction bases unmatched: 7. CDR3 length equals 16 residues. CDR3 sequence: CASSLEWTSGTNEQYF. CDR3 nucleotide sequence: TGTGCCAGCAGTTTAGAGTGGACTAGCGGGACTAACGAGCAGTACTTC.

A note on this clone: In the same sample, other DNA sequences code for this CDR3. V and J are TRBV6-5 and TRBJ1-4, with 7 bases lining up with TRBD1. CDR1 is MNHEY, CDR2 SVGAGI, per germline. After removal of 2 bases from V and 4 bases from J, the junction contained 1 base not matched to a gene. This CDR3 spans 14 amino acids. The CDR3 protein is CASSYGTVNEKLFF. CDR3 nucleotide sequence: TGTGCCAGCAGTTACGGGACAGTTAATGAAAAACTGTTTTTT.

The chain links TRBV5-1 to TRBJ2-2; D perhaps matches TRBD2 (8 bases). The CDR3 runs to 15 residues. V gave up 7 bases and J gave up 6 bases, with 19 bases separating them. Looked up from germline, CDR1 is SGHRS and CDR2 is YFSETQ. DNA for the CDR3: TGCGCCAGCTCTACAGGGGCGGGAGGTCCCGGGGAGCTGTTTTTT. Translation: CASSTGAGGPGELFF.

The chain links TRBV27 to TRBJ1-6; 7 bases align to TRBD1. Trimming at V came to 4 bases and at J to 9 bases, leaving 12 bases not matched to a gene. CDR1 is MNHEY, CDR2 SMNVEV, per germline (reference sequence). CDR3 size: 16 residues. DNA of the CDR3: TGTGCCAGCAGTTCGGAGAACAGGGGCAGGGGTTCACCCCTCCACTTT. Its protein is CASSSENRGRGSPLHF.

The CDR3: CASSLGQNYGYTF. In DNA, the CDR3 is TGTGCCAGCAGTTTAGGGCAGAACTATGGCTACACCTTC. The chain joins TRBV12-3 or TRBV12-4 to TRBJ1-2; unclear D gene. The CDR3 covers 13 residues. The germline V and J ends were trimmed by 1 base and 2 bases, with 5 bases remaining between them.

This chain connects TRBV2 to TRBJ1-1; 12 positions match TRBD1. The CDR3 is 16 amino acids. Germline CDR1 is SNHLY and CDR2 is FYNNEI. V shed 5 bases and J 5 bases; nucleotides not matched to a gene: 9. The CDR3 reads CASSLTGTGGATEAFF. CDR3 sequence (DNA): TGTGCCAGCAGTCTAACCGGGACAGGGGGCGCGACTGAAGCTTTCTTT.

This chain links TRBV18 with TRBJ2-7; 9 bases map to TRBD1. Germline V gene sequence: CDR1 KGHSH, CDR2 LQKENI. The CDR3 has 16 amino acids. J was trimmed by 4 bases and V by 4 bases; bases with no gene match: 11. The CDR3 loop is CASSLGGQGIWYEQYF. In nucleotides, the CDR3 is TGTGCCAGCTCACTAGGGGGACAGGGTATCTGGTACGAGCAGTACTTC.

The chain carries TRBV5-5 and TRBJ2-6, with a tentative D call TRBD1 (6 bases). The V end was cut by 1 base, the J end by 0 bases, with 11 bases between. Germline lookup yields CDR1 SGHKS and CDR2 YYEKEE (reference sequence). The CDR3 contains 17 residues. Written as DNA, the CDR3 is TGTGCCAGCAGCTTGCAGGGGCAGTCCTCTGGGGCCAACGTCCTGACTTTC. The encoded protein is CASSLQGQSSGANVLTF.

This chain's CDR3 is CASSLSNSGVVSYNSPLHF. CDR3 coding DNA: TGTGCCAGCAGCTTAAGTAACAGCGGAGTAGTGTCCTATAATTCACCCCTCCACTTT. The chain uses TRBV7-2 and TRBJ1-6; D is undetermined. V was pared by 2 bases and J by 1 base, with 18 bases between. Looked up from germline, CDR1 is SGHTA and CDR2 is FQGNSA. The CDR3 is made up of 19 amino acids.

The chain's CDR3 is CASSQELVSGNTIYF. CDR3 DNA sequence: TGTGCCAGCAGCCAAGAACTGGTCTCTGGAAACACCATATATTTT. The rearrangement joins TRBV3-1 (or the pseudogene TRBV3-2) to TRBJ1-3; D ambiguous. Trimming removed 0 bases from V and 0 bases from J, with 6 bases in between. Per germline, CDR1 LGHDT and CDR2 YNNKEL (reference sequence). The CDR3 is made up of 15 amino acids.

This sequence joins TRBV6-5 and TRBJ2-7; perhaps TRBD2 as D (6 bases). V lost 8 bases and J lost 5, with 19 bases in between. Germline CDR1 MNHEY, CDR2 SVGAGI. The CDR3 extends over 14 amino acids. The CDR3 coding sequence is TGTGCCAGCCGGGAGTGGGACGTGGGAAACGAGCAGTACTTC. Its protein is CASREWDVGNEQYF.

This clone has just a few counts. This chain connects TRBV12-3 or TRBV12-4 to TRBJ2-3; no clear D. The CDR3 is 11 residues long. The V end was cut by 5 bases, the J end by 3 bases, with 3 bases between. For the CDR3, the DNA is TGTGCCAGCAGTGTAACAGATACGCAGTATTTT. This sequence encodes CASSVTDTQYF.

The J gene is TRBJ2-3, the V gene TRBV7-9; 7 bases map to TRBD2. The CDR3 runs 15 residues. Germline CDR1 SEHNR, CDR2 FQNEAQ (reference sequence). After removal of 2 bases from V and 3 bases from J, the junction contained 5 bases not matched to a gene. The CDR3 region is CASSLSGLDTDTQYF. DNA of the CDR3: TGTGCCAGCAGCTTATCTGGACTAGATACAGATACGCAGTATTTT.

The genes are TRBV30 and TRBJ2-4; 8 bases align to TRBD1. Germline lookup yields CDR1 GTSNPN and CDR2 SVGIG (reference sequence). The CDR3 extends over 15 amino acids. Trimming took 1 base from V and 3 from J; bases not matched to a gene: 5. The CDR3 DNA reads TGTGCCTGGAGTGGACAGGGGTTGGGCAAAAACATTCAGTACTTC. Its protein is CAWSGQGLGKNIQYF.

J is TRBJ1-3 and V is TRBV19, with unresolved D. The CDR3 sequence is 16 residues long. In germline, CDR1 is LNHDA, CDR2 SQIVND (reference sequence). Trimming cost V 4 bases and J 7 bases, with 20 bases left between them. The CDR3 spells CASSNVEGGSSNTIYF. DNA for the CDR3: TGTGCCAGTAGTAACGTGGAGGGAGGCTCCTCGAACACCATATATTTT.

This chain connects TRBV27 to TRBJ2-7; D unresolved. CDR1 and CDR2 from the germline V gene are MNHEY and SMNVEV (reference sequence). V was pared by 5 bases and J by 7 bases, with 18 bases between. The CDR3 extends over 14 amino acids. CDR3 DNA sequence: TGTGCCAGCAGTCTATATGGGCGAAGGCCTGAGCAGTACTTC. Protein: CASSLYGRRPEQYF.

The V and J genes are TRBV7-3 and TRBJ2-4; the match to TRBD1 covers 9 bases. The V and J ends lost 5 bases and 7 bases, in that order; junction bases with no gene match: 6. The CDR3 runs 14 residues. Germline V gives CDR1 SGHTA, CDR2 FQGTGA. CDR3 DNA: TGTGCCAGCAGCGCCGGGGACAGGGCTAACATTCAGTACTTC. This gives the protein CASSAGDRANIQYF.

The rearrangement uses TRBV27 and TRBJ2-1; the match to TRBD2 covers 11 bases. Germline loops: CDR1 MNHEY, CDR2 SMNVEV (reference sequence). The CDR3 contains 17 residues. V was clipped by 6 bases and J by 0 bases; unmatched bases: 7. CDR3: CASRRGTSGDSYNEQFF. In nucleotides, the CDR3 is TGTGCCAGCAGGCGAGGGACTAGCGGAGACTCCTACAATGAGCAGTTCTTC.

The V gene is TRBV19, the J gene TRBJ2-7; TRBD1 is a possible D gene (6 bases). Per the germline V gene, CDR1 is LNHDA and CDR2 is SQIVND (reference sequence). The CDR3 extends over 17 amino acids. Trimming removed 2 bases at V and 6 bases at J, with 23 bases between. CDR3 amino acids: CASSIFPPNRVRREQYF. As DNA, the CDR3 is TGTGCCAGTAGTATATTCCCCCCCAACAGGGTAAGGCGCGAGCAGTACTTC.

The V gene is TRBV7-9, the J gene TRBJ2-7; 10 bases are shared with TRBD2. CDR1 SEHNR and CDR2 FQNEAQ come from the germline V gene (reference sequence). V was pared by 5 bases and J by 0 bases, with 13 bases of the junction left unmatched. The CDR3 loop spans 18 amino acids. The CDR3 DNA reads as TGTGCCAGCAGCCCGATTACCGGACTAGCGGATCTCTCCTACGAGCAGTACTTC. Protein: CASSPITGLADLSYEQYF.

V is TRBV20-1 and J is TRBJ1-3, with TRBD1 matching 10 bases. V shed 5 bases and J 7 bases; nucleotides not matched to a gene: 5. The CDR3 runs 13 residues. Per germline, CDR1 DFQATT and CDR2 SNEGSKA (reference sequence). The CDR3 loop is CSARGQGGNTIYF. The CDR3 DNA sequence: TGCAGTGCTCGTGGACAGGGGGGGAACACCATATATTTT.

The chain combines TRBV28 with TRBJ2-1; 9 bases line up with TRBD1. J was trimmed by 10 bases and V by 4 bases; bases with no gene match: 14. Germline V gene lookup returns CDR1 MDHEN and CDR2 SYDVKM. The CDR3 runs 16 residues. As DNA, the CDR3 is TGTGCCAGCAGTTCTCCCCCGGGACAGGGAAGTCAGGAGCAGTTCTTC. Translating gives CASSSPPGQGSQEQFF. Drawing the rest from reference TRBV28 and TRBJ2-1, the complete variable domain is DVKVTQSSRYLVKRTGEKVFLECVQDMDHENMFWYRQDPGLGLRLIYFSYDVKMKEKGDIPEGYSVSREKKERFSLILESASTNQTSMYLCASSSPPGQGSQEQFFGPGTRLTVL.